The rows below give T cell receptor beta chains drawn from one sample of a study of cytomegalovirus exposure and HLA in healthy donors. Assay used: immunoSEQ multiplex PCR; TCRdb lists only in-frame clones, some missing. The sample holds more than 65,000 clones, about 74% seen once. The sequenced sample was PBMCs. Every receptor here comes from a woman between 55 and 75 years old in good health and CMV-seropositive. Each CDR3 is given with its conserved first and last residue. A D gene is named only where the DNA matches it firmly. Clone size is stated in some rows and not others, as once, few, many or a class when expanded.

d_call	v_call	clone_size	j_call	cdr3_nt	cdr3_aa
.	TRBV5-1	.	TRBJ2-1	TGCGCCAGCAGATATAGCGACTACAATGAGCAGTTCTTC	CASRYSDYNEQFF
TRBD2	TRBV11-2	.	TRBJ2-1	TGTGCCAGCAGCTTAGTGGGTAGCGGGGGTTACAATGAGCAGTTCTTC	CASSLVGSGGYNEQFF
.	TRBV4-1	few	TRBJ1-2	TGCGCCAGCAGCCAAGGAGCAGGGGTGGACTATGGCTACACCTTC	CASSQGAGVDYGYTF
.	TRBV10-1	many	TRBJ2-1	TGCGCCAGCAGTGAGTTGGTGTTAGCGAGGAGTAATGAGCAGTTCTTC	CASSELVLARSNEQFF
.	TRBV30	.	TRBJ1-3	TGTGCCTGGAGACAGCACTCTGGAAACACCATATATTTT	CAWRQHSGNTIYF
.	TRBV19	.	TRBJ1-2	TGTGCCAGTAGTATAGACTTTCAGGATAACTATGGCTACACCTTC	CASSIDFQDNYGYTF
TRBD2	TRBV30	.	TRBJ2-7	TGTGCTGGACTAGCGGGGACCTACGAGCAGTACTTC	CAGLAGTYEQYF
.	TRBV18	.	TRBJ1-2	TGTGCCAGCTCACCACGGAGACCCCGGGACAACCTTAACTATGGCTACACCTTC	CASSPRRPRDNLNYGYTF
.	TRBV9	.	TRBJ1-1	TGTGCCAGCAGCGTAGGGGGGGTTGGCCAAGCTGAAGCTTTCTTT	CASSVGGVGQAEAFF
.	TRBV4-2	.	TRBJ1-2	TGTGCCAGCAGCCAAGATCAACAGAACCTGTATGGCTACACCTTC	CASSQDQQNLYGYTF
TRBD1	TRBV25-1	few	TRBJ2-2	TGTGCCAGCGTGGGGACAGGTCACACCGGGGAGCTGTTTTTT	CASVGTGHTGELFF
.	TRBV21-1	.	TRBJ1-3	TGTGCCAGCATCTACAGGGGGCGCGGTGGAAACACCATATATTTT	CASIYRGRGGNTIYF
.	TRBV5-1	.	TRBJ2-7	TGCGCCAGCAGCCCTGCCCCTCTACCCTACGAGCAGTACTTC	CASSPAPLPYEQYF
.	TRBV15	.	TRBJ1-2	TGTGCCACCAGCAGAGGGGCCGCAGGGAGGGACGGCTACACCTTC	CATSRGAAGRDGYTF
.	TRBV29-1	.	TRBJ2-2	TGCAGCGCCCAGGATACCGGGGAGCTGTTTTTT	CSAQDTGELFF
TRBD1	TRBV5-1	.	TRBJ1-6	TGCGCCAGCAGCGCGCTGGACAGGGGGAATTCACCCCTCCACTTT	CASSALDRGNSPLHF
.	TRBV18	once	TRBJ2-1	TGTGCCAGCTCACCTACAGAGTATAATGAGCAGTTCTTC	CASSPTEYNEQFF
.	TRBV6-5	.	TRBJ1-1	TGTGCCAGCAGACCTGTCGGGGTGGGGAACACTGAAGCTTTCTTT	CASRPVGVGNTEAFF
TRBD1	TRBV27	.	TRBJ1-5	TGTGCCAGCAGTACCTCAGGGGGCGCGAGCAATCAGCCCCAGCATTTT	CASSTSGGASNQPQHF
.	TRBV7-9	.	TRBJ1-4	TGTGCCAGCAGCTCCCGGGTCCAAACATATTCCCAAGGAAAACTGTTTTTT	CASSSRVQTYSQGKLFF
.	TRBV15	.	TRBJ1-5	TGTGCCACCAGCAGAGACAAGGGAGGTAATCAGCCCCAGCATTTT	CATSRDKGGNQPQHF
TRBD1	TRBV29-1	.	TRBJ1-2	TGCAGCGTTGTGGGGGACAGGGGGCAAGGCTACACCTTC	CSVVGDRGQGYTF
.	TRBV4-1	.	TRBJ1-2	TGCGCCAGCAGCCAAGATCTCGCCCCTACCTCCAATGGCTACACCTTC	CASSQDLAPTSNGYTF
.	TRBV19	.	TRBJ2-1	TGTGCCAGTCGCATAGTTGGAGGTGAGCAGTTCTTC	CASRIVGGEQFF
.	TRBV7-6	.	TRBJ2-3	TGTGCCAGCAGCTTAGCGATGAGGGTAGATACGCAGTATTTT	CASSLAMRVDTQYF
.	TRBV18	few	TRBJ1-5	TGTGCCAGCTCACCACCGTCAGGGAACAGCAATCAGCCCCAGCATTTT	CASSPPSGNSNQPQHF
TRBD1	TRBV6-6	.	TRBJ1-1	TGTGCCAGCAAAGGACAGGGCCTGGGAGACACTGAAGCTTTCTTT	CASKGQGLGDTEAFF
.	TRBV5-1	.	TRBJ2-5	TGCGCCAGCAGCACCGGGACAATACAAGAGACCCAGTACTTC	CASSTGTIQETQYF
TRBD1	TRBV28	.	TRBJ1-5	TGTGCCAGCAGTGTCCGGGACAGGGGAAATCAGCCCCAGCATTTT	CASSVRDRGNQPQHF
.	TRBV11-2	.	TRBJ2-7	TGTGCCAGCAGCTTAGACAGGGTAAATCTGGGCGAGCAGTACTTC	CASSLDRVNLGEQYF
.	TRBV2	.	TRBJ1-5	TGTGCCAGCAGCGAGACAGCTAGCAATCAGCCCCAGCATTTT	CASSETASNQPQHF
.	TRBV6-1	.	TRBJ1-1	TGTGCCAGCAAAAGGGGGACACAGAACACTGAAGCTTTCTTT	CASKRGTQNTEAFF
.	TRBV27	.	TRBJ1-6	TGTGCCAGCAGCTTATCGAGGGTTTGGTCACCCCTCCACTTT	CASSLSRVWSPLHF
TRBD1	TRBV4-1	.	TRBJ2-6	TGCGCCAGCAGCCTTGGGACAGGGAACTCTGGGGCCAACGTCCTGACTTTC	CASSLGTGNSGANVLTF
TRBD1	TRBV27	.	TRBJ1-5	TGTGCCAGCATTACAGCTGGGGGACAGAGTAATCAGCCCCAGCATTTT	CASITAGGQSNQPQHF
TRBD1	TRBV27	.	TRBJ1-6	TGTGCCAGTGGGGACAGATATAATTCACCCCTCCACTTT	CASGDRYNSPLHF
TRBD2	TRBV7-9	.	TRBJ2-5	TGTGCCAGCAGCCCCGGGACTAGTACAGAGACCCAGTACTTC	CASSPGTSTETQYF
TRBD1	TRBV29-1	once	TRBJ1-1	TGCAGCGCGGCTGGGACAGGGTATACTGAAGCTTTATTT	CSAAGTGYTEALF
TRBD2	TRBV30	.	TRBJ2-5	TGTGCCTGGAGTGACGGTAGCGGGGGGGGCCAAGAGACCCAGTACTTC	CAWSDGSGGGQETQYF
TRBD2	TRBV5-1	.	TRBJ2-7	TGCGCCAGCAGCTTGGGTGGGACTAGCGGTTACGAGCAGTACTTC	CASSLGGTSGYEQYF
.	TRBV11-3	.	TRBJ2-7	TGTGCCAGCAGCTTAGAGGCAGATTCCTACGAGCAGTACTTC	CASSLEADSYEQYF
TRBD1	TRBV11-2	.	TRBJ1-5	TGTGCCAGCAGCTTAAGGGGGGACAGGGTGGCAGCGCCCCAGCATTTT	CASSLRGDRVAAPQHF
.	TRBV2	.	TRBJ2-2	TGTGCCGGCCAGCAGGGGCGAACGAACACCGGGGAGCTGTTTTTT	CAGQQGRTNTGELFF
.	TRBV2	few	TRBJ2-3	TGTGCCAGCAAGGCGGGGAGGTTAGATACGCAGTATTTT	CASKAGRLDTQYF
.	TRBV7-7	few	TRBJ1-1	TGTGCTAGCAGCCCGGGACTCAACACTGAAGCTTTCTTT	CASSPGLNTEAFF